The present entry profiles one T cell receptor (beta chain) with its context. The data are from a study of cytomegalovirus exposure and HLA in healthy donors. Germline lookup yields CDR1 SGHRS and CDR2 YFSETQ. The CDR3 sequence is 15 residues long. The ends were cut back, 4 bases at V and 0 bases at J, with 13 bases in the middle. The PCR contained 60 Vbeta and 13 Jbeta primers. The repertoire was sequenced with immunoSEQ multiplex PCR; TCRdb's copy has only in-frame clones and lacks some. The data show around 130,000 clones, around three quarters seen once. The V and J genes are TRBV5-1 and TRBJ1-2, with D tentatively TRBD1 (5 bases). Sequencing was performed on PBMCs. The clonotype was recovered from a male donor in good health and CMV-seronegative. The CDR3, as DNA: TGCGCCAGCAGCCACGAAGGACACACTAACTATGGCTACACCTTC. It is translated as CASSHEGHTNYGYTF. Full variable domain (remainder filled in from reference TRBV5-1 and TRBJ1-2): KAGVTQTPRYLIKTRGQQVTLSCSPISGHRSVSWYQQTPGQGLQFLFEYFSETQRNKGNFPGRFSGRQFSNSRSEMNVSTLELGDSALYLCASSHEGHTNYGYTFGSGTRLTVV.